What follows are 29 T cell receptor beta chains derived from one specimen sequenced in a study of T cells after yellow fever vaccination. A single record per CDR3 protein comes from TCRdb applying MiXCR to the 5' RACE reads. The table records more than 300,000 distinct CDR3 sequences, approximately 4.5% of them present only once. The sequenced sample was PBMCs, obtained 15 days after the yellow fever booster vaccination. The origin of the receptors is a man aged 18 to 29 who received the YFV17D yellow fever vaccine.

This clonotype was seen ten or more times. The chain is built from TRBV7-9 and TRBJ2-4; D perhaps matches TRBD1 (6 bases). The ends were cut back, 5 bases at V and 7 bases at J, with 15 bases in the middle. The CDR3 sequence is 14 residues long. Germline V CDR1 and CDR2: SEHNR, FQNEAQ (reference sequence). As DNA, the CDR3 is TGTGCCAGCAGCACCAGGACAGACGGTAACATTCAGTACTTC. Its translation: CASSTRTDGNIQYF.

This clonotype occurred many times. V is TRBV24-1 and J is TRBJ2-2; the D is unclear. V was shortened by 4 bases and J by 5 bases, with 13 bases between the two germline ends. This CDR3 contains 15 residues. Germline V gene lookup returns CDR1 KGHDR and CDR2 SFDVKD. The CDR3 DNA reads as TGTGCCACCAGTGACCTCGACCCGAGTACCGGGGAGCTGTTTTTT. Protein: CATSDLDPSTGELFF.

The genes are TRBV5-1 and TRBJ1-6; D is ambiguous. The CDR3 is 16 amino acids. Germline V gene lookup returns CDR1 SGHRS and CDR2 YFSETQ. Trimming left V 0 bases short and J 9 bases short, with 16 bases between. CDR3: CASSLAEGRWSSPLHF. The CDR3 DNA reads TGCGCCAGCAGCTTGGCGGAAGGGCGGTGGAGTTCACCCCTCCACTTT.

This clonotype was seen at least ten times. V gene TRBV7-3 combines with J gene TRBJ2-5; D might be TRBD2 (5 bases). CDR1 and CDR2 from the germline V gene are SGHTA and FQGTGA. The V end was cut by 3 bases, the J end by 3 bases, with 8 bases between. The CDR3 extends over 13 amino acids. CDR3 nucleotides: TGTGCCAGCAGCTTCATCGGGGAAGAGACCCAGTACTTC. Translation gives CASSFIGEETQYF.

This clonotype was seen ten or more times. V usage is TRBV7-8 and J usage is TRBJ2-7; D possibly uses TRBD1 or TRBD2 (5 bases each). Deletions cut 5 bases from V and 4 bases from J, with 15 bases between. CDR1 SGHVS and CDR2 FQNEAQ come from the germline V gene. The CDR3 extends over 14 amino acids. The CDR3 loop reads CASSPTGPPYEQYF. The DNA for the CDR3 is TGTGCCAGCAGCCCTACGGGACCCCCGTACGAGCAGTACTTC.

This clonotype was counted a few times. V is TRBV6-2 or TRBV6-3 and J is TRBJ2-7, with no clear D. Trimming left V 0 bases short and J 6 bases short, with 6 bases between. The CDR3 extends over 12 amino acids. CDR1 and CDR2 (germline): MNHEY, SVGEGT. This CDR3 reads CASSYSNREQYF. CDR3 coding DNA: TGTGCCAGCAGTTACTCGAATCGCGAGCAGTACTTC.

This clonotype was observed many times. The chain joins TRBV10-3 to TRBJ2-5; 9 nucleotides match TRBD2. This CDR3 region has 16 residues. Germline CDR1 is ENHRY and CDR2 is SYGVKD. V lost 0 bases, J lost 5 bases, and 7 bases stayed unmatched. CDR3 sequence reads: CAISESGLAGMETQYF. Written as DNA, the CDR3 is TGTGCCATCAGTGAGTCAGGCCTAGCGGGGATGGAGACCCAGTACTTC.

This clonotype showed up just a few times. This sequence joins TRBV5-1 and TRBJ1-6; 7 bases match TRBD1. J lost 6 bases, V lost 0 bases, and 15 bases had no gene match. Germline V CDR1 and CDR2: SGHRS, YFSETQ. The CDR3 is 19 residues long. The DNA for the CDR3 is TGCGCCAGCAGCTTGGTTGGACAGGCCGGGGCGTCGGGTAATTCACCCCTCCACTTT. Translation: CASSLVGQAGASGNSPLHF.

This clonotype was observed a few times. V and J are TRBV6-2 or TRBV6-3 and TRBJ2-1; a weak D match, TRBD1 (5 bases). This CDR3 spans 14 amino acids. V was trimmed by 7 bases and J by 7 bases, leaving 17 bases between them. Germline-derived CDR1 and CDR2 are MNHEY and SVGEGT. Here the CDR3 DNA reads TGTGCCAGCACCCAGGGTTCCTGGTGGAATGAGCAGTTCTTC. Its translation: CASTQGSWWNEQFF.

This clonotype was seen at least ten times. CDR3 coding DNA: TGCGCCAGCAGCTTCCTTTCTAGCGGGGGAGACAATGAGCAGTTCTTC. This codes for CASSFLSSGGDNEQFF. This sequence joins TRBV5-1 and TRBJ2-1, with 10 bases identical to TRBD2. V lost 2 bases to trimming and J lost 5 bases; unmatched junction nucleotides: 7. The CDR3 runs 16 residues. Germline V gene lookup returns CDR1 SGHRS and CDR2 YFSETQ.

This clonotype has a count of ten or more. This chain uses TRBV5-1 with TRBJ1-1; TRBD1 agrees at 7 bases. V lost 4 bases, J lost 5 bases, and 8 bases stayed unmatched. The germline V gene has CDR1 SGHRS and CDR2 YFSETQ. CDR3 size: 14 residues. The CDR3 DNA reads as TGCGCCAGCAGCCGTGGGACAGAAGTAACTGAAGCTTTCTTT. Its protein product is CASSRGTEVTEAFF.

The sample holds many counts of this clonotype. The chain recombines TRBV18 with TRBJ1-2; 7 bases match TRBD1. This CDR3 region has 14 residues. Per the germline V gene, CDR1 is KGHSH and CDR2 is LQKENI. The V gene end was trimmed by 3 bases and the J gene end by 2 bases; junction bases not matched to a gene: 3. The CDR3 reads CASSPGTENYGYTF. CDR3 DNA: TGTGCCAGCTCACCGGGGACAGAAAACTATGGCTACACCTTC.

This clonotype was seen at least ten times. The genes are TRBV14 and TRBJ2-2, with D uncertain. Germline CDR1 and CDR2: SGHDN and FVKESK. CDR3 size: 15 residues. V dropped 0 bases and J dropped 5 bases, with 10 bases sitting between them. The DNA of the CDR3 is TGTGCCAGCAGCCAAGAGTCGGCAGTTACCGGGGAGCTGTTTTTT. Translated: CASSQESAVTGELFF.

The V call is TRBV3-1, the J call TRBJ2-1; 9 positions agree with TRBD2. The junction had 8 bases not matched to a gene; V was cut back by 1 base and J by 4 bases. Germline V gene sequence: CDR1 LGHDT, CDR2 YNNKEL (reference sequence). This CDR3 comprises 17 residues. CDR3 sequence (DNA): TGTGCCAGCAGCCAAGCCGTGGGGCGGGGGGGATACAATGAGCAGTTCTTC. Translation: CASSQAVGRGGYNEQFF.

This clonotype appeared many times. The chain recombines TRBV5-1 with TRBJ1-1; 7 bases are shared with TRBD1. The CDR3 runs to 18 residues. Germline CDR1 is SGHRS and CDR2 is YFSETQ. V lost 0 bases, J lost 3 bases, and 14 bases stayed unmatched. In DNA, the CDR3 is TGCGCCAGCAGCTTGGACCGGGACAGAGCGGTCGCCTACACTGAAGCTTTCTTT. Protein product: CASSLDRDRAVAYTEAFF.

In its sample, this clonotype was seen a few times. The rearrangement joins TRBV7-9 to TRBJ2-7, with D tentatively TRBD1 (6 bases). V was cut by 1 base and J by 7 bases, with 8 bases left in between. CDR1 is SEHNR and CDR2 is FQNEAQ in the germline V gene (reference sequence). CDR3 length: 12 residues. This CDR3 reads CASSLGDTEQYF. CDR3 sequence (DNA): TGTGCCAGCAGCTTAGGGGACACGGAGCAGTACTTC.

The chain is built from TRBV27 and TRBJ2-3, with D possibly being TRBD2 (5 bases). CDR3 size: 15 residues. Germline V gene sequence: CDR1 MNHEY, CDR2 SMNVEV (reference sequence). The germline V and J ends were trimmed by 5 bases and 0 bases, with 12 bases remaining between them. CDR3: CASSDRDPSTDTQYF. The CDR3 region has the DNA TGTGCCAGCAGTGACCGGGATCCTAGCACAGATACGCAGTATTTT.

The table lists this clonotype with a few counts. This chain joins TRBV14 and TRBJ2-7; 9 nucleotides match TRBD2. With 4 bases clipped from V and 3 bases from J, the junction kept 16 bases outside the gene matches. CDR3 size: 18 residues. Germline V gene data show CDR1 as SGHDN and CDR2 as FVKESK. CDR3 in DNA: TGTGCCAGCAGCCCAGGGTGGGGACTACTAGCGGGCGTCTACGAGCAGTACTTC. Residues: CASSPGWGLLAGVYEQYF.

A few counts support this clonotype. This rearrangement joins TRBV7-9 to TRBJ2-3; TRBD2 matches at 12 bases. In germline, CDR1 is SEHNR, CDR2 FQNEAQ (reference sequence). J was trimmed by 11 bases and V by 5 bases; bases with no gene match: 11. There are 15 residues in the CDR3. In DNA form, the CDR3 reads TGTGCCAGCAGCCGCCCTTCGACTAGCGGGGGTGGGCAGTATTTT. Its translation: CASSRPSTSGGGQYF.

This clonotype was observed many times. The J gene is TRBJ2-7, the V gene TRBV19; the match to TRBD1 covers 9 bases. CDR1 LNHDA and CDR2 SQIVND come from the germline V gene (reference sequence). J gave up 6 bases and V 3 bases, and 3 bases lay outside the gene matches. This CDR3 region has 13 residues. CDR3 nucleotides: TGTGCCAGTAGTATGGGGACAGGGCGCGAGCAGTACTTC. Translation: CASSMGTGREQYF.

The table lists this clonotype with a few counts. V is TRBV29-1 and J is TRBJ1-4; D is undetermined. The CDR3 sequence is 12 residues long. Germline V lookup: CDR1 SQVTM, CDR2 ANQGSEA. The V end lost 4 bases, the J end lost 6 bases, and 9 bases lay between the germline ends. CDR3 nucleotides: TGCAGCGTTGGCATCATGCATGAAAAACTGTTTTTT. It encodes CSVGIMHEKLFF.

This clonotype showed up many times. The CDR3 sequence is CASSRGLAASTGELFF. CDR3 DNA: TGTGCCAGCAGTAGAGGGCTAGCGGCTTCCACCGGGGAGCTGTTTTTT. The chain employs TRBV6-2 or TRBV6-3 and TRBJ2-2; 7 nucleotides match TRBD2. Germline V gene lookup returns CDR1 MNHEY and CDR2 SVGEGT. CDR3 length: 16 residues. After removal of 5 bases from V and 4 bases from J, the junction contained 10 bases not matched to a gene.

This clonotype appeared many times. The rearrangement links TRBV29-1 to TRBJ2-3; tentatively, D is TRBD2 (5 bases). V was cut by 0 bases and J by 6 bases, with 13 bases left in between. The CDR3 totals 14 residues. CDR1 is SQVTM, CDR2 ANQGSEA, per germline. CDR3 DNA: TGCAGCGTTGAAGACCCCCGGAGGTCGGATACGCAGTATTTT. The encoded protein is CSVEDPRRSDTQYF.

This clonotype has ten or more counts. The chain joins TRBV12-3 or TRBV12-4 to TRBJ1-5; D remains unclear. The CDR3 spans 14 residues. Trimming removed 5 bases at V and 5 bases at J, with 13 bases between. DNA of the CDR3: TGTGCCAGCAGTCAAGACGGCCAGTATCAGCCCCAGCATTTT. Amino acids: CASSQDGQYQPQHF.

This clonotype has a count of ten or more. The junction departs from the called germline gene at one end, perhaps through a read error. The gene calls are TRBV20-1 and TRBJ2-4; 10 nucleotides line up with TRBD2. Germline V gene sequence: CDR1 DFQATT, CDR2 SNEGSKA (reference sequence). This CDR3 spans 15 amino acids. The CDR3: CSARASGRAQNIQYF. For the CDR3, the DNA is TGCAGTGCTAGGGCTAGCGGGAGAGCCCAAAACATTCAGTACTTC.

The J gene is TRBJ2-7, the V gene TRBV27; D possibly corresponds to TRBD2 (5 bases). Trimming pared 3 bases from V and 0 bases from J, leaving 6 bases between. Germline V gene lookup returns CDR1 MNHEY and CDR2 SMNVEV (reference sequence). The CDR3 consists of 13 residues. Here the CDR3 reads CASSLRVSYEQYF. As DNA, the CDR3 is TGTGCCAGCAGTTTGCGGGTCTCCTACGAGCAGTACTTC.

Ten or more counts support this clonotype. This chain uses TRBV28 with TRBJ2-7, with D possibly being TRBD1 (5 bases). The CDR3 length is 13 residues. Per the germline V gene, CDR1 is MDHEN and CDR2 is SYDVKM. The V gene lost 3 bases and the J gene lost 2 bases, with 8 bases spanning the gap. CDR3 in amino acids: CASSFGRAYEQYV. CDR3 sequence (DNA): TGTGCCAGCAGTTTCGGCAGGGCCTACGAGCAGTACGTC.

This clonotype was counted many times. The V gene is TRBV4-1, the J gene TRBJ2-7, with 8 bases identical to TRBD1. The CDR3 loop spans 15 amino acids. Germline loops: CDR1 MGHRA, CDR2 YSYEKL. V shed 5 bases and J 6 bases; nucleotides not matched to a gene: 12. CDR3 protein: CASSSRTGPLGEQYF. The CDR3 bases are TGCGCCAGCAGCTCACGGACAGGGCCGTTGGGCGAGCAGTACTTC.

The chain couples TRBV20-1 to TRBJ2-7; D tentatively reads TRBD1 or TRBD2 (5 bases each). V shed 0 bases and J shed 0 bases, with 9 bases lying between them. CDR3 size: 14 residues. Germline CDR1 DFQATT, CDR2 SNEGSKA (reference sequence). This chain's CDR3 is CSARDPGSSYEQYV. The CDR3 nucleotides are TGCAGTGCTAGAGATCCAGGGAGCTCCTACGAGCAGTACGTC.